This T cell receptor beta chain derives from a study of T cells in Graves' hyperthyroidism and ophthalmopathy. RNA transcripts were the template for amplifying TCR beta CDR3 regions. HTBI primers were the set used in a first-round RT-PCR of the TCR CDR3. From the multiplex PCR reads, TCRdb called clonotypes with MiXCR, one entry per CDR3 protein. The sample includes approximately 620,000 distinct CDR3 sequences, roughly 16% of them seen just once. CDR1 is DFQATT and CDR2 is SNEGSKA in the germline V gene (reference sequence). V was pared by 2 bases and J by 2 bases, with 5 bases of the junction left unmatched. There are 16 residues in the CDR3.

The sequence was obtained from a woman aged 40-49 years with Graves' ophthalmopathy. This chain uses TRBV20-1 with TRBJ2-1; 11 nucleotides align to TRBD2. Sequenced sample: blood. The DNA for the CDR3 is TGCAGTGCTAGACCACTAGCGGGAGACGCCTACAATGAGCAGTTCTTC. It is translated as CSARPLAGDAYNEQFF.